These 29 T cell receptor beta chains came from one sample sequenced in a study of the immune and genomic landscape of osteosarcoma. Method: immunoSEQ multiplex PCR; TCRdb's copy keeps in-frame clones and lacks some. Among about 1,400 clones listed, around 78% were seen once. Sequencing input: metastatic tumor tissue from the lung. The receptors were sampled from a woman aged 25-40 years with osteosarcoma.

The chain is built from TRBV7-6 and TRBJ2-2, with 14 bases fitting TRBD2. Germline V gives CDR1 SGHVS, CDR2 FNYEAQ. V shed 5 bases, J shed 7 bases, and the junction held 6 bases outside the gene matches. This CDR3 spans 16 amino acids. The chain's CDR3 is CASSPGTSGGVGELFF. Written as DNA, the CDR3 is TGTGCCAGCAGCCCGGGGACTAGCGGGGGAGTCGGGGAGCTGTTTTTT.

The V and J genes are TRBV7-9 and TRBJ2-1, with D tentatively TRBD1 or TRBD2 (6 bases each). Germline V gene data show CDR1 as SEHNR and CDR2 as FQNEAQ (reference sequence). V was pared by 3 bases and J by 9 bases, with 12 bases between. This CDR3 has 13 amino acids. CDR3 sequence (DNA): TGTGCCAGCAGCTTGGGGGCTAGCGTTGAGCAGTTCTTC. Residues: CASSLGASVEQFF. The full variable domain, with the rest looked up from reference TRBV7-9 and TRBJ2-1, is DTGVSQNPRHKITKRGQNVTFRCDPISEHNRLYWYRQTLGQGPEFLTYFQNEAQLEKSRLLSDRFSAERPKGSFSTLEIQRTEQGDSAMYLCASSLGASVEQFFGPGTRLTVL.

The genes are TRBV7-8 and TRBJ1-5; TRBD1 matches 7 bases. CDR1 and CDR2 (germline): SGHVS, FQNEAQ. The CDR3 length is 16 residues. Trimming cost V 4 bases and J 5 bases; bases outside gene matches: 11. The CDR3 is CASSSHGDRRYQPQHF. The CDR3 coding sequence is TGTGCCAGCAGCTCTCACGGGGACAGAAGATATCAGCCCCAGCATTTT.

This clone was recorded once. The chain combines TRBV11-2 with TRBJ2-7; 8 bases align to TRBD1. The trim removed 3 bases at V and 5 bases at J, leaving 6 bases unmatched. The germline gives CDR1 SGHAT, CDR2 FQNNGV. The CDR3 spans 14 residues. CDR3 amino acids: CASSFRTGWNEQYF. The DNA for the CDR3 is TGTGCCAGCAGCTTCAGGACAGGGTGGAACGAGCAGTACTTC.

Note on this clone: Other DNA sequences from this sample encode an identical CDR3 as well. This chain's CDR3 is CASSPDRNGNTIYF. In DNA form, the CDR3 reads TGTGCCAGCAGCCCGGACAGGAACGGAAACACCATATATTTT. The rearrangement joins TRBV5-4 to TRBJ1-3; 7 bases are a match to TRBD1. Germline lookup yields CDR1 SGHNT and CDR2 YYREEE (reference sequence). Germline trimming cut 4 bases from V and 4 bases from J; bases unmatched to any gene: 5. This CDR3 is built from 14 residues.

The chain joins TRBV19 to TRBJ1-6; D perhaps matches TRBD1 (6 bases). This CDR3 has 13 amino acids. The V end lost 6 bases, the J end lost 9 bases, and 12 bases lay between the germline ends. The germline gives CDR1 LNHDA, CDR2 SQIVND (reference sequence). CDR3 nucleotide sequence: TGTGCCAGTAGCCCAGGGGCAGCTTCACCCCTCCACTTT. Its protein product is CASSPGAASPLHF.

CDR3 bases: TGTGCCAGCAAGGCGCTCACTGTAGAAAAACTGTTTTTT. Protein product: CASKALTVEKLFF. This chain uses TRBV7-9 with TRBJ1-4; D is unresolved. Germline V lookup: CDR1 SEHNR, CDR2 FQNEAQ (reference sequence). The CDR3 length is 13 residues. V was clipped by 7 bases and J by 8 bases, with 14 bases between them.

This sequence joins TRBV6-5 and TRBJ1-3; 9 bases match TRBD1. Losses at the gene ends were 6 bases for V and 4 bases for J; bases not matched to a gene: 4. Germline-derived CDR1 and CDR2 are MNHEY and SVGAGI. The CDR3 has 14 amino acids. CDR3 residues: CASRPDRGGNTIYF. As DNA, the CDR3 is TGTGCCAGCAGACCGGACAGGGGAGGAAACACCATATATTTT.

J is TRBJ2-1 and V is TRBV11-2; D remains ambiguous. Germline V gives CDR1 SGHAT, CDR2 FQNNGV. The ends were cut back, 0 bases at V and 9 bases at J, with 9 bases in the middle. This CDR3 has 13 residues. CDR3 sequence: CASSLDSVFEQFF. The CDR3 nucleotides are TGTGCCAGCAGCTTAGACAGTGTTTTTGAGCAGTTCTTC. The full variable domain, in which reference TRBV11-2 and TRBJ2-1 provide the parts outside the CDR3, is EAGVAQSPRYKIIEKRQSVAFWCNPISGHATLYWYQQILGQGPKLLIQFQNNGVVDDSQLPKDRFSAERLKGVDSTLKIQPAKLEDSAVYLCASSLDSVFEQFFGPGTRLTVL.

CDR3 sequence reads: CASSSNRGNTDTQYF. CDR3 bases: TGTGCCAGCAGCTCAAACAGGGGCAACACAGATACGCAGTATTTT. V is TRBV7-6 and J is TRBJ2-3, with 7 bases that match TRBD1. With V trimmed by 4 bases and J by 2 bases, 6 bases remained unmatched. Germline CDR1 reads SGHVS; CDR2 reads FNYEAQ. There are 15 residues in the CDR3.

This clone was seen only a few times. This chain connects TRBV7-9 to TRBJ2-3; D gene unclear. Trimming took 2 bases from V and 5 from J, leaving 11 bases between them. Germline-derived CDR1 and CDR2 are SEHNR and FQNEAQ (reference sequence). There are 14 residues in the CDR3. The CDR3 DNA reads TGTGCCAGCAGCTTAACAGTAATCGGAGATACGCAGTATTTT. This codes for CASSLTVIGDTQYF.

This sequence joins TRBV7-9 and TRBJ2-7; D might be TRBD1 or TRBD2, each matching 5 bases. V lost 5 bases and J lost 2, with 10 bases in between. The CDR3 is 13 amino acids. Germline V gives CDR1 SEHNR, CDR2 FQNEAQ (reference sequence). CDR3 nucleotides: TGTGCCAGCAGCGCCGAGGGGCCCTACGAGCAGTACTTC. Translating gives CASSAEGPYEQYF.

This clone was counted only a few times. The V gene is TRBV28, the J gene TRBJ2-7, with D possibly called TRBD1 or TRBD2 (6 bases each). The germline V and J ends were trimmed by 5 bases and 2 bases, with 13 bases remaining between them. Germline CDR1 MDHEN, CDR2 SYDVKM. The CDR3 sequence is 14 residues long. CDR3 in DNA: TGTGCCAGCAGTCAAGGGGGGACGCCCTACGAGCAGTACTTC. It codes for CASSQGGTPYEQYF.

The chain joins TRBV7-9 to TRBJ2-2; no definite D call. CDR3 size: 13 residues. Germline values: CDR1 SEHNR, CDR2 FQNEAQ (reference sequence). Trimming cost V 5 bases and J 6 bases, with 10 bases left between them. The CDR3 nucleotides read TGTGCCAGCAGCCCAACCTTTGCCGGGGAGCTGTTTTTT. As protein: CASSPTFAGELFF.

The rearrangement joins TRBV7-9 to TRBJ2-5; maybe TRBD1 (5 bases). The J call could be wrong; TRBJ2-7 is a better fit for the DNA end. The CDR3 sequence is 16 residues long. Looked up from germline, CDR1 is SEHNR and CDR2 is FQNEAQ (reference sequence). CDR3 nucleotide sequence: TGTGCCAGCAGAGCAACGCAGGGCCCCTCGCCCTACGAGCAGTACTTC. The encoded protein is CASRATQGPSPYEQYF.

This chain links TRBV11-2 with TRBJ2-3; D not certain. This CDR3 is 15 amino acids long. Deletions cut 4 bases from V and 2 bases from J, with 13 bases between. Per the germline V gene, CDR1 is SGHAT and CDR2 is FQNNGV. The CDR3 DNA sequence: TGTGCCAGCAGCTCGGGTTGGTTGGCCACAGATACGCAGTATTTT. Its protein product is CASSSGWLATDTQYF.

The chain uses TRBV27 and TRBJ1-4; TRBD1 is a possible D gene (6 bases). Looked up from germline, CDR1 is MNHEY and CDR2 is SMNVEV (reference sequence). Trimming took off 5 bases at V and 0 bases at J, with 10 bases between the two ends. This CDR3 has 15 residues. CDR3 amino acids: CASSPRQATNEKLFF. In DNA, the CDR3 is TGTGCCAGCAGTCCACGACAGGCAACTAATGAAAAACTGTTTTTT.

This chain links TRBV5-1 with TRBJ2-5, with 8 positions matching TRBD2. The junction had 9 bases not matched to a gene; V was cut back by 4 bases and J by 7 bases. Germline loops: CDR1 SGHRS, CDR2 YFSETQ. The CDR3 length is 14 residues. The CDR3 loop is CASSPGGVGRTQYF. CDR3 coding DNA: TGCGCCAGCAGCCCGGGGGGGGTTGGTAGGACCCAGTACTTC.

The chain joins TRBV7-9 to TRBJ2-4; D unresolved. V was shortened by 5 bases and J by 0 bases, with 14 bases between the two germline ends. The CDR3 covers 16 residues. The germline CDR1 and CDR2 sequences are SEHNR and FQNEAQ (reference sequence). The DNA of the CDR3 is TGTGCCAGCAGCCCCCTACTGGACCTAGCCAAAAACATTCAGTACTTC. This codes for CASSPLLDLAKNIQYF.

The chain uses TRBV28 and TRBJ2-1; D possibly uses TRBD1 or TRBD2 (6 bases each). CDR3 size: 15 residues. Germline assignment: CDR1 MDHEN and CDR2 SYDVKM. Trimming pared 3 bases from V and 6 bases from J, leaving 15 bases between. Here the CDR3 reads CASSLAGEVINEQFF. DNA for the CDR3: TGTGCCAGCAGTTTGGCAGGGGAGGTAATCAATGAGCAGTTCTTC.

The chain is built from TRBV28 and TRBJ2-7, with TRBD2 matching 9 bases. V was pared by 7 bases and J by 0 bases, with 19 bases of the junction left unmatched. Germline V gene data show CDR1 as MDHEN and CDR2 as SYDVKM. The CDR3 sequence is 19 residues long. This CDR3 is CASTPRGRGLPLSSYEQYF. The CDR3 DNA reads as TGTGCCAGCACCCCCCGCGGGAGGGGCCTTCCCTTAAGCTCCTACGAGCAGTACTTC.

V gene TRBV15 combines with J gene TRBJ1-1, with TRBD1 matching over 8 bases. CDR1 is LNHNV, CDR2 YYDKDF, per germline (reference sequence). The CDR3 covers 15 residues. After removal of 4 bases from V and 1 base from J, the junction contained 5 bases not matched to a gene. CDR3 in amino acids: CATSTNRGRNTEAFF. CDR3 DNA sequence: TGTGCCACCAGCACCAACAGGGGGAGGAACACTGAAGCTTTCTTT.

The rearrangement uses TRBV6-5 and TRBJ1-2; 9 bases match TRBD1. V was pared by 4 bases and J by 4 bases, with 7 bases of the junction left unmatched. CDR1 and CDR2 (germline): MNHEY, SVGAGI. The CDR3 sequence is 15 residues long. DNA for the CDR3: TGTGCCAGCAGTTCACCGACAGGGGGGAGCTATGGCTACACCTTC. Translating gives CASSSPTGGSYGYTF.

The CDR3 reads CASSFRQRDYGYTF. The CDR3 coding sequence is TGTGCCAGCTCATTTCGACAACGGGACTATGGCTACACCTTC. The genes are TRBV18 and TRBJ1-2, with D unresolved. There are 14 residues in the CDR3. The V and J ends lost 5 bases and 3 bases respectively, with 13 bases between them. The germline gives CDR1 KGHSH, CDR2 LQKENI.

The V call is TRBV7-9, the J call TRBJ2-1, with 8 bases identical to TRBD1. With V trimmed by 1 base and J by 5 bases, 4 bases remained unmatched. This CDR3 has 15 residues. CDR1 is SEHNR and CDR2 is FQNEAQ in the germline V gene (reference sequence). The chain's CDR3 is CASSLVATGDNEQFF. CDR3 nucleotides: TGTGCCAGCAGCTTAGTGGCGACAGGGGACAATGAGCAGTTCTTC.

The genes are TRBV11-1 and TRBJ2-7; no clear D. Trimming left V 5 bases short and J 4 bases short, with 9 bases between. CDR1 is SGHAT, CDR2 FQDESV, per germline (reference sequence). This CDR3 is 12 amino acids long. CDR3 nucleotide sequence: TGTGCCAGCAGCATAACCGGTTACGAGCAGTACTTC. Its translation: CASSITGYEQYF.

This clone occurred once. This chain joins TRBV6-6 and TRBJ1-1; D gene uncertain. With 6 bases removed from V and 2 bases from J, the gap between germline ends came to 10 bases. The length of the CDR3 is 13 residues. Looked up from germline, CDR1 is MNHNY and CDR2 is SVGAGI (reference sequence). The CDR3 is CASRASKNTEAFF. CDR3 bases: TGTGCCAGCAGGGCCTCAAAAAACACTGAAGCTTTCTTT.

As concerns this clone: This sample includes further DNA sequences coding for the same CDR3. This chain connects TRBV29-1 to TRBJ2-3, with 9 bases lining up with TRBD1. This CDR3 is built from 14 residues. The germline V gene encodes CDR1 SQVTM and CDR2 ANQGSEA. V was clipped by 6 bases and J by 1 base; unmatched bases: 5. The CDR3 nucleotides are TGCAGCGTCGAGACAGGGGGGGGCACAGATACGCAGTATTTT. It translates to CSVETGGGTDTQYF.

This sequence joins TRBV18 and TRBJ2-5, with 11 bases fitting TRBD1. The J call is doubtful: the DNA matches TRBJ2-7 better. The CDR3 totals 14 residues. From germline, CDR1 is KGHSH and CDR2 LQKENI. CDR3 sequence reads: CASSPGTGGYEQYF. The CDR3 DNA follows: TGTGCCAGCTCACCCGGGACAGGGGGCTACGAGCAGTACTTC.